The next 7 T cell receptor beta chains were all read from a single sample in a study of cytomegalovirus exposure and HLA in healthy donors. Both 60 Vbeta primers and 13 Jbeta primers went into the PCR. Clones were read by immunoSEQ multiplex PCR, and TCRdb kept only the in-frame ones, dropping some. The sample holds hundreds of thousands of clones, 85% to 90% seen once. The sequencing input was PBMCs. The receptors shown here come from a young woman in good health and CMV-seronegative.

The genes are TRBV7-2 and TRBJ2-5; 7 bases align to TRBD2. CDR3 length equals 15 residues. J gave up 4 bases and V 2 bases, and 7 bases lay outside the gene matches. CDR1 SGHTA and CDR2 FQGNSA come from the germline V gene. CDR3: CASSLTLALPETQYF. The CDR3 region has the DNA TGTGCCAGCAGCTTAACACTAGCGCTCCCAGAGACCCAGTACTTC.

The count of this clone is one. The CDR3 is CASSLGYTRAGVSYEQYF. The CDR3 nucleotides read TGTGCCAGCAGCTTAGGCTATACGAGAGCGGGAGTTTCCTACGAGCAGTACTTC. The genes are TRBV11-2 and TRBJ2-7, with 8 positions matching TRBD2. V gave up 1 base and J gave up 1 base; unmatched junction bases: 12. There are 18 residues in the CDR3. The germline gives CDR1 SGHAT, CDR2 FQNNGV.

This chain uses TRBV11-2 with TRBJ2-5; 11 positions match TRBD2. The CDR3 sequence is 11 residues long. Looked up from germline, CDR1 is SGHAT and CDR2 is FQNNGV. Trimming at V came to 8 bases and at J to 14 bases, leaving 7 bases not matched to a gene. The CDR3 loop is CASRLAGKRYF. The CDR3 DNA is TGTGCCAGCCGACTAGCGGGGAAACGTTACTTC.

The chain links TRBV19 to TRBJ2-2, with TRBD1 matching 8 bases. Unmatched junction bases numbered 3, after V lost 6 bases and J lost 6 bases. The length of the CDR3 is 13 residues. Germline assignment: CDR1 LNHDA and CDR2 SQIVND (reference sequence). The CDR3 DNA reads TGTGCCAGTAGGAAGACAGGGGCCGGGGAGCTGTTTTTT. It translates to CASRKTGAGELFF.

The chain carries TRBV5-1 and TRBJ1-5, with D perhaps matching TRBD1 (5 bases). The germline CDR1 and CDR2 sequences are SGHRS and YFSETQ. The CDR3 runs 13 residues. V lost 4 bases to trimming and J lost 7 bases, with 12 bases between them. CDR3 loop: CASSPRGGQPQHF. DNA of the CDR3: TGCGCCAGCAGCCCACGTGGGGGGCAGCCCCAGCATTTT. Full variable domain (outside the CDR3, taken from reference TRBV5-1 and TRBJ1-5): KAGVTQTPRYLIKTRGQQVTLSCSPISGHRSVSWYQQTPGQGLQFLFEYFSETQRNKGNFPGRFSGRQFSNSRSEMNVSTLELGDSALYLCASSPRGGQPQHFGDGTRLSIL.

This clone showed up just a few times. This sequence joins TRBV19 and TRBJ2-7, with 9 bases fitting TRBD1. The J segment lost 2 bases and the V segment lost 3 bases, leaving 2 bases of the junction unmatched. CDR3 length equals 14 residues. Germline loops: CDR1 LNHDA, CDR2 SQIVND (reference sequence). CDR3 sequence reads: CASSMGTGPYEQYF. The CDR3 bases are TGTGCCAGTAGTATGGGGACAGGGCCCTACGAGCAGTACTTC.

The table lists this clone with a count of one. The rearrangement joins TRBV19 to TRBJ2-1, with D maybe TRBD2 (5 bases). The germline V gene encodes CDR1 LNHDA and CDR2 SQIVND (reference sequence). V lost 1 base to trimming and J lost 0 bases, with 10 bases between them. The CDR3 has 16 residues. This chain's CDR3 is CASSIVDSSSYNEQFF. In nucleotides, the CDR3 is TGTGCCAGTAGTATAGTGGACTCCAGCTCCTACAATGAGCAGTTCTTC.